This T cell receptor (beta chain) was identified during a study of blood T cell repertoires in COVID-19. Original processing notes: Nucleated cell counts were estimated from reference gene primer amplification. This table comes from immunoSEQ multiplex PCR, and its TCRdb copy is limited to in-frame clones, with some not included. The V and J calls and clone size were taken over from that table, and D and trimming were inferred from the DNA. In the table there are roughly 150,000 clones, around 83% of which are singletons. CDR3 length equals 14 residues. The V gene's germline CDR1 is SGHVS and CDR2 FQNEAQ. V shed 4 bases and J 5 bases; nucleotides not matched to a gene: 3.

Sequences were obtained from peripheral blood. The chain is built from TRBV7-8 and TRBJ1-2, with TRBD1 identical over 11 bases. The clonotype comes from a woman in her fifties or sixties with acute or convalescent COVID-19. CDR3 sequence reads: CASSSGQGVYGYTF. The CDR3 nucleotides read TGTGCCAGCAGCTCGGGACAGGGGGTGTATGGCTACACCTTC.